Listed below are T cell receptor beta chains from one sample, sequenced in a study of cytomegalovirus exposure and HLA in healthy donors. Assay: immunoSEQ multiplex PCR; the TCRdb copy retains only in-frame clones and omits some. The sample lists about 82,000 clones; roughly 80% were seen once. Material: PBMCs. These receptors were collected from a human donor in good health. CDR3s include the opening cysteine and the closing phenylalanine or tryptophan. Fields, in order: clone size, CDR3 length, D gene, V gene, J gene, CDR3 DNA, CDR3 protein. A D gene is named only where the DNA matches it firmly. Clone size, where shown, is once, few, many, or a class for clones that have expanded.

clone size: NA
CDR3 length: 17
D gene: TRBD1
V gene: TRBV11-1
J gene: TRBJ2-6
CDR3 DNA: TGTGCCAGCAGCTCATGGGACAGGGGGTCTGGGGCCAACGTCCTGACTTTC
CDR3 protein: CASSSWDRGSGANVLTF

clone size: NA
CDR3 length: 15
D gene: NA
V gene: TRBV27
J gene: TRBJ2-3
CDR3 DNA: TGTGCCAGCAGTTTCGTGGGTGGAGTTGGAGATACGCAGTATTTT
CDR3 protein: CASSFVGGVGDTQYF

clone size: NA
CDR3 length: 15
D gene: NA
V gene: TRBV6-4
J gene: TRBJ1-5
CDR3 DNA: TGTGCCAGCTCCCAGACGAGCGGGGGCAATCAGCCCCAGCATTTT
CDR3 protein: CASSQTSGGNQPQHF

clone size: NA
CDR3 length: 16
D gene: TRBD2
V gene: TRBV27
J gene: TRBJ2-1
CDR3 DNA: TGTGCCAGCAGTCTGACTAGCGGGGGGGCCTACAATGAGCAGTTCTTC
CDR3 protein: CASSLTSGGAYNEQFF

clone size: NA
CDR3 length: 13
D gene: NA
V gene: TRBV7-6
J gene: TRBJ2-7
CDR3 DNA: TGTGCCAGCAGCTTAGGTAACACCTACGAGCAGTACTTC
CDR3 protein: CASSLGNTYEQYF

clone size: NA
CDR3 length: 12
D gene: NA
V gene: TRBV29-1
J gene: TRBJ1-2
CDR3 DNA: TGCAGCGTTGCCGAAAACGGGTATGGCTACACCTTC
CDR3 protein: CSVAENGYGYTF

clone size: NA
CDR3 length: 15
D gene: NA
V gene: TRBV7-2
J gene: TRBJ2-2
CDR3 DNA: TGTGCCAGCAGCTCGACACCACCCAACACCGGGGAGCTGTTTTTT
CDR3 protein: CASSSTPPNTGELFF

clone size: NA
CDR3 length: 17
D gene: TRBD1
V gene: TRBV27
J gene: TRBJ2-7
CDR3 DNA: TGTGCCAGCAGTTTAACATCTCACGGGGCAGGGGGCTACGAGCAGTACTTC
CDR3 protein: CASSLTSHGAGGYEQYF

clone size: NA
CDR3 length: 12
D gene: TRBD2
V gene: TRBV2
J gene: TRBJ2-1
CDR3 DNA: TGTGCCAGCCGGGAGGGGGGCGATGAGCAGTTCTTC
CDR3 protein: CASREGGDEQFF

clone size: NA
CDR3 length: 15
D gene: TRBD2
V gene: TRBV7-7
J gene: TRBJ2-5
CDR3 DNA: TGTGCTAGCAGCTTAGGACGGGGGGGCTCGGAGACCCAGTACTTC
CDR3 protein: CASSLGRGGSETQYF

clone size: NA
CDR3 length: 17
D gene: TRBD1
V gene: TRBV7-9
J gene: TRBJ1-6
CDR3 DNA: TGTGCCAGCAGCTTAGGGCACAGGGGGCTATTAAATTCACCCCTCCACTTT
CDR3 protein: CASSLGHRGLLNSPLHF

clone size: NA
CDR3 length: 15
D gene: TRBD1
V gene: TRBV7-8
J gene: TRBJ1-2
CDR3 DNA: TGTGCCAGCAGCACGTCCGGGACAGGGGCCTTTGGCTACACCTTC
CDR3 protein: CASSTSGTGAFGYTF

clone size: NA
CDR3 length: 14
D gene: TRBD1
V gene: TRBV2
J gene: TRBJ2-2
CDR3 DNA: TGTGCCAGCAGTAGGGACAGGAACACCGGGGAGCTGTTTTTT
CDR3 protein: CASSRDRNTGELFF

clone size: few
CDR3 length: 15
D gene: TRBD1
V gene: TRBV10-3
J gene: TRBJ2-7
CDR3 DNA: TGTGCCATCAGTGAGCTAGGACAGGGGGTAGACGAGCAGTACTTC
CDR3 protein: CAISELGQGVDEQYF

clone size: few
CDR3 length: 14
D gene: NA
V gene: TRBV5-6
J gene: TRBJ1-1
CDR3 DNA: TGTGCCAGCAGTCACCCCGGAGCCCAAACAGGAGCTTTCTTT
CDR3 protein: CASSHPGAQTGAFF

clone size: NA
CDR3 length: 12
D gene: NA
V gene: TRBV2
J gene: TRBJ2-7
CDR3 DNA: TGTGCCAGCAGACAAACGAACTACGAGCAGTACTTC
CDR3 protein: CASRQTNYEQYF